This TCR beta chain was sequenced during a study of CD8 T cells in ankylosing spondylitis. A quantitative 5'-RACE method, one with molecular barcodes, was used to make TCR beta libraries. TCRdb called the 5' RACE reads again in MiXCR, with one record for every CDR3 protein. The table lists 670,000 or so distinct CDR3 sequences, around a fifth of them singletons, with roughly a fifth in the top ten. Study observations and caveats: In ankylosing spondylitis blood, a motif of eight highly homologous TCR beta variants appeared characteristic.

V dropped 0 bases and J dropped 4; count of bases not matched to a gene: 9. This CDR3 is 18 amino acids long. Germline-derived CDR1 and CDR2 are LGHDT and YNNKEL (reference sequence). In this sample, this clonotype turned up a few times. Its antigen is not known. The chain combines TRBV3-1 with TRBJ2-7; TRBD2 matches 13 bases. The specimen sequenced was blood, either unsorted or a sorted T cell fraction (not recorded which). The clonotype comes from a male donor with ankylosing spondylitis. The CDR3 DNA sequence: TGTGCCAGCAGCCAAGAGGGATCCGGACTAGCGGGGGCATACGAGCAGTACTTC. This translates into CASSQEGSGLAGAYEQYF.